This paragraph reports one T cell receptor (beta chain). The record originates from a study of blood T cell repertoires in COVID-19. Study information: There were acute and convalescent COVID-19 samples, and they came from the United States, Italy and Spain. From T cells, B-cell-depleted T cells, or PBMCs came the material, which was cDNA or gDNA.

Per the original methods: Cell counts per sample came from amplifying reference gene primers. Repertoires were generated with immunoSEQ multiplex PCR, while TCRdb's copy carries only in-frame clones and drops some. The V and J calls and clone size are taken from that table; D and trimming were inferred from the DNA. This table holds 350,000 or so clones, around 80% found once. Germline V gene data show CDR1 as MNHNS and CDR2 as SASEGT. The CDR3 consists of 17 residues. Trimming took 2 bases from V and 2 from J, leaving 17 bases between them. The chain couples TRBV6-1 to TRBJ2-3, with D unresolved. This sequence originates from a man younger than 45 with active or convalescent COVID-19. The source material was peripheral blood. The CDR3 region has the DNA TGTGCCAGCAGTGAATTATCCGGGTTGGATTACACAGATACGCAGTATTTT. It codes for CASSELSGLDYTDTQYF.